This T cell receptor (beta chain) was recorded in a study of blood T cell repertoires in COVID-19. Clones were read by immunoSEQ multiplex PCR, and TCRdb kept only the in-frame ones, dropping some. The data contain hundreds of thousands of clones, about 82% of them singletons. Germline-derived CDR1 and CDR2 are LGHDT and YNNKEL (reference sequence). The CDR3 extends over 15 amino acids. Trimming took 3 bases from V and 5 from J, leaving 16 bases between them. Sequencing was carried out using peripheral blood. V and J are TRBV3-1 (or the pseudogene TRBV3-2) and TRBJ1-2, with D hard to call. The origin of this receptor is a man aged 45-65 years with active or convalescent COVID-19. The CDR3 DNA is TGTGCCAGCAGCCAGGGCATCCCGGGGATATATGGCTACACCTTC. It codes for CASSQGIPGIYGYTF.